This T cell receptor beta chain was identified in a study of blood T cell repertoires in COVID-19. Germline CDR1 and CDR2: DFQATT and SNEGSKA (reference sequence). Unmatched junction bases numbered 5, after V lost 3 bases and J lost 0 bases. The CDR3 runs to 15 residues. Methods used by the authors: Estimates of nucleated cell counts were drawn from the amplification of reference gene primers. Sequencing was performed with immunoSEQ multiplex PCR; in TCRdb, only in-frame clones are kept and a portion is missing. V, J and clone size derive from that table, while D and trimming were established from the DNA sequence. Here the sample spans about 120,000 clones, 75% to 85% being singletons.

Sequenced sample: peripheral blood. This chain connects TRBV20-1 to TRBJ2-7, with 10 positions matching TRBD2. The sequence derives from a human donor in a cohort sampled during active COVID-19. CDR3 protein: CSASHTSGVSYEQYF. In DNA, the CDR3 is TGCAGTGCTAGTCACACTAGCGGGGTCTCCTACGAGCAGTACTTC.